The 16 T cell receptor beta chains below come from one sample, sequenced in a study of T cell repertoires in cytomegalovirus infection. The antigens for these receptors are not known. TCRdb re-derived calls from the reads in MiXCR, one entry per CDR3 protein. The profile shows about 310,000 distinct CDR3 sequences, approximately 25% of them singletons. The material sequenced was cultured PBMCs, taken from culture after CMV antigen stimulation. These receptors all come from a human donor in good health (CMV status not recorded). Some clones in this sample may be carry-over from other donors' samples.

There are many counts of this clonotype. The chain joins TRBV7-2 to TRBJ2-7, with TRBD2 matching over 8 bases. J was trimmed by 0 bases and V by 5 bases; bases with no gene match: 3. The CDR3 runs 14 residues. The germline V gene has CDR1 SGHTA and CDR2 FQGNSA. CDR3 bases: TGTGCCAGCAGCGCCAGCGGGAGCTCCTACGAGCAGTACTTC. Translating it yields CASSASGSSYEQYF.

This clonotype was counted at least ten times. The DNA of the CDR3 is TGCGCCAGCAGCTTGTATGGGACTAGCGGCAATGAGCAGTTCTTC. Protein sequence: CASSLYGTSGNEQFF. This rearrangement joins TRBV5-1 to TRBJ2-1; 11 bases are a match to TRBD2. Germline V lookup: CDR1 SGHRS, CDR2 YFSETQ. This CDR3 spans 15 amino acids. The V segment lost 1 base and the J segment 6 bases; nucleotides outside the gene matches: 3.

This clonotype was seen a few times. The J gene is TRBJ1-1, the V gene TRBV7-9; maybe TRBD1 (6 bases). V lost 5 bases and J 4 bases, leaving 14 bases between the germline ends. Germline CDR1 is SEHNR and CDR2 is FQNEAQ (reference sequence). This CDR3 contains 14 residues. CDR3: CASSAEGGGTEAFF. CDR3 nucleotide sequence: TGTGCCAGCAGCGCAGAGGGGGGGGGCACTGAAGCTTTCTTT.

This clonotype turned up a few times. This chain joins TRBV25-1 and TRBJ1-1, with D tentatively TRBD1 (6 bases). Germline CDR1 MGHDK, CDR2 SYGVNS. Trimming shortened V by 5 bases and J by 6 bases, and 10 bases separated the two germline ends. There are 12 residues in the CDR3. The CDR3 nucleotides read TGTGCCAGCAGTTGGGGGCCGTCTGAAGCTTTCTTT. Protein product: CASSWGPSEAFF. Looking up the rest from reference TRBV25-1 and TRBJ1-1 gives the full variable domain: EADIYQTPRYLVIGTGKKITLECSQTMGHDKMYWYQQDPGMELHLIHYSYGVNSTEKGDLSSESTVSRIRTEHFPLTLESARPSHTSQYLCASSWGPSEAFFGQGTRLTVV.

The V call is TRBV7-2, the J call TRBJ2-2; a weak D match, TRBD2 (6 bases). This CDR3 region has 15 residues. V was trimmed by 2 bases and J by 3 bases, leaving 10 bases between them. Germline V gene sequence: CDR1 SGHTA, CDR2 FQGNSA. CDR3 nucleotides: TGTGCCAGCAGCTTACGGCGGGACTACACCGGGGAGCTGTTTTTT. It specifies CASSLRRDYTGELFF.

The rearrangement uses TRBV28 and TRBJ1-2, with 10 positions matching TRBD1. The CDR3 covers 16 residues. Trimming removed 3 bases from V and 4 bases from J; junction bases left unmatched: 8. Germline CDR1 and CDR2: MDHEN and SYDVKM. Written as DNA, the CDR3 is TGTGCCAGCAGTTTGTCCGGGACAGGGGTCGGCTATGGCTACACCTTC. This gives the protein CASSLSGTGVGYGYTF.

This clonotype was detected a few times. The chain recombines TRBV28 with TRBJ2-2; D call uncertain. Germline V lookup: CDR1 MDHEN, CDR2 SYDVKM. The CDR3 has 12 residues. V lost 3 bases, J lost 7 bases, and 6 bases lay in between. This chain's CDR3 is CASSFNVGELFF. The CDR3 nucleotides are TGTGCCAGCAGTTTTAATGTCGGGGAGCTGTTTTTT. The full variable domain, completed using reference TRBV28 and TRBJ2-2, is DVKVTQSSRYLVKRTGEKVFLECVQDMDHENMFWYRQDPGLGLRLIYFSYDVKMKEKGDIPEGYSVSREKKERFSLILESASTNQTSMYLCASSFNVGELFFGEGSRLTVL.

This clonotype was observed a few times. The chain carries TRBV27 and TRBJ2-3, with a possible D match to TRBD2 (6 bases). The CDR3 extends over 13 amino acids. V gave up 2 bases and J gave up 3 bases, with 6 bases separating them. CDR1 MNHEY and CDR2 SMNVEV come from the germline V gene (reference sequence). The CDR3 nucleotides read TGTGCCAGCAGTTTAGGACTAACAGATACGCAGTATTTT. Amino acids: CASSLGLTDTQYF.

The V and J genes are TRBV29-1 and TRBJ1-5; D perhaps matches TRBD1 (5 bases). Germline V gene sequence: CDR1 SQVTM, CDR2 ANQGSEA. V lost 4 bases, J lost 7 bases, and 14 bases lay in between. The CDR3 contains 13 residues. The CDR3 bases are TGCAGCGTTGTTCAGGGTAATGAACAGCCCCAGCATTTT. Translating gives CSVVQGNEQPQHF.

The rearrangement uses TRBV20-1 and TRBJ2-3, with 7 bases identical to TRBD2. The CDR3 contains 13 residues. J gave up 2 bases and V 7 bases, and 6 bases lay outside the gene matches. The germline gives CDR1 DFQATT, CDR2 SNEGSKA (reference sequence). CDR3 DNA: TGCAGTGGGTGGGCGGGGGACACAGATACGCAGTATTTT. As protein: CSGWAGDTDTQYF.

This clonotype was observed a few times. The CDR3 region is CAKNRGGWNEQFF. DNA for the CDR3: TGTGCCAAAAACAGGGGGGGGTGGAATGAGCAGTTCTTC. The V and J genes are TRBV6-8 and TRBJ2-1, with D possibly being TRBD1 (8 bases). Deletions cut 10 bases from V and 7 bases from J, with 17 bases between. This CDR3 has 13 amino acids. Germline V gene sequence: CDR1 MNHGY, CDR2 SAAAGT.

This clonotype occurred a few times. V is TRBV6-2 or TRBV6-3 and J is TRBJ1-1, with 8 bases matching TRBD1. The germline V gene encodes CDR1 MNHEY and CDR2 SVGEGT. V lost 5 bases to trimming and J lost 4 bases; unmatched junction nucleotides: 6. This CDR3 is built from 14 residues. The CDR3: CASSIQGVATEAFF. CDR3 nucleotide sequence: TGTGCCAGCAGTATACAGGGGGTAGCCACTGAAGCTTTCTTT.

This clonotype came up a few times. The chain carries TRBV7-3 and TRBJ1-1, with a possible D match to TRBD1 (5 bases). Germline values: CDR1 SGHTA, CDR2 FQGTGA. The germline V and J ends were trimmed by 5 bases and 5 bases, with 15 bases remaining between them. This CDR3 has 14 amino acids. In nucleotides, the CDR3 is TGTGCCAGCAGCCCCTTTGGGGGGAGGACTGAAGCTTTCTTT. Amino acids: CASSPFGGRTEAFF.

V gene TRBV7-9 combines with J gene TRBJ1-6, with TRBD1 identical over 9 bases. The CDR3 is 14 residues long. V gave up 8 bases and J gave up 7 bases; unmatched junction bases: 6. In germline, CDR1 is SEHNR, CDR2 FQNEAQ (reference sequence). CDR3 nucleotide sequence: TGTGCCAGCGGAGCTGGACAGGGGAATTCACCCCTCCACTTT. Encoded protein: CASGAGQGNSPLHF.

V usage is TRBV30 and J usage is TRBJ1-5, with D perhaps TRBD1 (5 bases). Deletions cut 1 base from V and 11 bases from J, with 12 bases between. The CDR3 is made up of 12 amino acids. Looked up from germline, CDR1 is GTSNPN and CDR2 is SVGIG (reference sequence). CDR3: CAWSADSESQHF. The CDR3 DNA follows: TGTGCCTGGAGTGCTGACAGCGAATCCCAGCATTTT. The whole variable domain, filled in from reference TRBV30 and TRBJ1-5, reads SQTIHQWPATLVQPVGSPLSLECTVEGTSNPNLYWYRQAAGRGLQLLFYSVGIGQISSEVPQNLSASRPQDRQFILSSKKLLLSDSGFYLCAWSADSESQHFGDGTRLSIL.

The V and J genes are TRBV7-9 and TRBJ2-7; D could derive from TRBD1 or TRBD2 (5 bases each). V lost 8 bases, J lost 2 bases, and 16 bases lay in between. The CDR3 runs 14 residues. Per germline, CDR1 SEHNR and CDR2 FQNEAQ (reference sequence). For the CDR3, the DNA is TGTGCCAGCCGTACCGGGGCAGAAACCTACGAGCAGTACTTC. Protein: CASRTGAETYEQYF.